This TCR beta chain was sequenced for a study of cytomegalovirus exposure and HLA in healthy donors. Germline CDR1 SGDLS, CDR2 YYNGEE. With 0 bases removed from V and 5 bases from J, the gap between germline ends came to 11 bases. The CDR3 spans 14 residues. The PCR ran on 60 Vbeta and 13 Jbeta primers. Produced via immunoSEQ multiplex PCR; TCRdb's table is partial and in-frame only. In the table there are under 200,000 clones, 77% of which are singletons. The receptor was isolated from a woman aged 40 to 50 in good health and CMV-seropositive. The chain is built from TRBV9 and TRBJ1-2, with TRBD1 as a possible D gene (5 bases). The sequenced material came from PBMCs. Here the CDR3 DNA reads TGTGCCAGCAGCGTAGCAGAGTCAGGGTATGGCTACACCTTC. Protein sequence: CASSVAESGYGYTF.